Listed below are T cell receptor beta chains from one sample, sequenced in a study of T cells after somatic rescue of genetic block. Clones were sequenced by immunoSEQ multiplex PCR, and TCRdb holds only the in-frame ones, with some missing. The table lists 85,000 to 90,000 clones, about 87% of them singletons. Sequenced input: peripheral blood mononuclear cells (PBMCs). Receptors originate from a woman aged 18-30 years. CDR3s include the opening cysteine and the closing phenylalanine or tryptophan. The D gene is left open where the match is weak. Clone size is given for some rows only: seen once, a few or many times, or a class if the clone is expanded.

d_call: NA; j_call: TRBJ1-2; clone_size: NA; v_call: TRBV6-1; cdr3_aa: CASRATGFYGYTF; cdr3_nt: TGTGCCAGCAGGGCGACAGGCTTCTATGGCTACACCTTC
d_call: NA; j_call: TRBJ2-3; clone_size: NA; v_call: TRBV7-9; cdr3_aa: CASSPPAGRSTDTQYF; cdr3_nt: TGTGCCAGCAGTCCTCCGGCAGGTAGGAGCACAGATACGCAGTATTTT
d_call: NA; j_call: TRBJ2-7; clone_size: NA; v_call: TRBV6-1; cdr3_aa: CASSEDRRAYEQYF; cdr3_nt: TGTGCCAGCAGTGAGGACAGACGAGCCTACGAGCAGTACTTC
d_call: NA; j_call: TRBJ2-7; clone_size: NA; v_call: TRBV6-5; cdr3_aa: CASSLLGAEYEQYF; cdr3_nt: TGTGCCAGCAGTTTGCTTGGGGCTGAGTACGAGCAGTACTTC
d_call: TRBD1; j_call: TRBJ1-2; clone_size: NA; v_call: TRBV7-9; cdr3_aa: CASSPRQGINYGYTF; cdr3_nt: TGTGCCAGCAGCCCCCGACAGGGTATAAACTATGGCTACACCTTC
d_call: NA; j_call: TRBJ2-7; clone_size: NA; v_call: TRBV5-4; cdr3_aa: CASSPRGPYEQYF; cdr3_nt: TGTGCCAGCAGCCCCAGGGGCCCCTACGAGCAGTACTTC
d_call: TRBD1; j_call: TRBJ1-1; clone_size: NA; v_call: TRBV5-1; cdr3_aa: CASSLDSGGAGTEAFF; cdr3_nt: TGCGCCAGCAGCTTGGATTCAGGGGGCGCGGGTACTGAAGCTTTCTTT
d_call: NA; j_call: TRBJ2-7; clone_size: once; v_call: TRBV5-6; cdr3_aa: CASSLYYYEQYF; cdr3_nt: TGTGCCAGCAGCTTGTACTACTACGAGCAGTACTTC
d_call: NA; j_call: TRBJ2-5; clone_size: NA; v_call: TRBV7-9; cdr3_aa: CASSLQRYQETQYF; cdr3_nt: TGTGCCAGCAGCTTACAGAGGTACCAAGAGACCCAGTACTTC
d_call: TRBD2; j_call: TRBJ2-3; clone_size: once; v_call: TRBV10-3; cdr3_aa: CAISEGTSGSFTDTQYF; cdr3_nt: TGTGCCATCAGTGAGGGGACTAGCGGCTCTTTCACAGATACGCAGTATTTT
d_call: NA; j_call: TRBJ1-1; clone_size: NA; v_call: TRBV30; cdr3_aa: CAWSTGVQNTEAFF; cdr3_nt: TGTGCCTGGAGCACAGGAGTACAGAACACTGAAGCTTTCTTT
d_call: NA; j_call: TRBJ1-5; clone_size: NA; v_call: TRBV30; cdr3_aa: CAWSEGDFHPQHF; cdr3_nt: TGTGCCTGGAGTGAGGGGGATTTCCACCCCCAGCATTTT
d_call: NA; j_call: TRBJ1-1; clone_size: NA; v_call: TRBV18; cdr3_aa: CASSPIRPLDTEAFF; cdr3_nt: TGTGCCAGCTCACCAATCCGGCCCTTGGACACTGAAGCTTTCTTT
d_call: NA; j_call: TRBJ1-3; clone_size: NA; v_call: TRBV5-1; cdr3_aa: CASRGGGGGNTIYF; cdr3_nt: TGCGCCAGCAGAGGAGGGGGAGGAGGAAACACCATATATTTT
d_call: NA; j_call: TRBJ2-3; clone_size: NA; v_call: TRBV28; cdr3_aa: CASSPGAWVSTDTQYF; cdr3_nt: TGTGCCAGCAGCCCCGGTGCGTGGGTCTCCACAGATACGCAGTATTTT